This TCR beta chain appears in the sequencing data of a study of control samples from healthy donors and cancer patients (TCRdb year 2020). About this clone itself: Its antigen is currently not known. No much larger clonotype is one base removed from it; base qualities were not supplied.

The method behind the library was the immunoSEQ multiplex PCR assay. TCRdb took this table from immuneACCESS and kept in-frame rearrangements with V and J called. Such tables lack part of the clones; where checked against another copy, unresolved V genes explain under half of the gap, and the rest is unexplained. The sample table holds some 150,000 clones, of which 91% were seen once. More than 1.3% of the sample belongs to the ten largest clones. The source of this sequence is a woman in her twenties or thirties in good health. Sample: blood.

This receptor carries the CDR3 CASSARGPTYEQYF. The sequence in DNA is TGTGCCAGCTCAGCCAGGGGGCCAACCTACGAGCAGTACTTC. Rearrangement joined TRBV18 to TRBJ2-7, and 8 junction bases match TRBD1. In the germline V gene, CDR1 corresponds to KGHSH and CDR2 to LQKENI. The V end gives up 5 bases and the J end 2 bases, leaving 5 bases in the junction not matched to a gene. Including the terminal cysteine and phenylalanine, the CDR3 comprises 14 residues. The CDR3 DNA has 42 bases and is translated from base 1.